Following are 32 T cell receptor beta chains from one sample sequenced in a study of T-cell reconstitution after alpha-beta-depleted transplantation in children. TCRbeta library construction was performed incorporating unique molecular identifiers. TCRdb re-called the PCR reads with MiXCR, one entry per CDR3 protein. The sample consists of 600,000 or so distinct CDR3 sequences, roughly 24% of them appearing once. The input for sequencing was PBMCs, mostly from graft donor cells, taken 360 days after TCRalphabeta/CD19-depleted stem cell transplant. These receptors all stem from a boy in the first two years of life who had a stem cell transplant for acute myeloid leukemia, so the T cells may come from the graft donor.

CDR3 DNA: TGTGCCATGAGCCCCGTCGGAGCAGATACGCAGTATTTT. Amino acid sequence: CAMSPVGADTQYF. The chain couples TRBV5-3 to TRBJ2-3; D is undetermined. TRBV5-3 is recorded as an ORF, its role being uncertain. The ends were cut back, 9 bases at V and 4 bases at J, with 15 bases in the middle. This CDR3 region has 13 residues.

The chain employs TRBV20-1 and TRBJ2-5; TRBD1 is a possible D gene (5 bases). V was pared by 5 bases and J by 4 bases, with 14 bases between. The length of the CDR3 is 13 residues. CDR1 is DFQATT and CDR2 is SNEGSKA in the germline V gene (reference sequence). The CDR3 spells CSALQGWGETQYF. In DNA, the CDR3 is TGCAGTGCTCTCCAGGGTTGGGGAGAGACCCAGTACTTC.

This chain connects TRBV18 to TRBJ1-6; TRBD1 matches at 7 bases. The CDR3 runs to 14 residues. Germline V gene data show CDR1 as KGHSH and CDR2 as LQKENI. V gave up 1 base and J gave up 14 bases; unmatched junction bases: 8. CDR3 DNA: TGTGCCAGCTCACCACAAGAAGGGGACAGATCCCTCCACTTT. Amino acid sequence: CASSPQEGDRSLHF.

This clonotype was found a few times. CDR3 protein: CSATGFNYGYTF. In nucleotides, the CDR3 is TGCAGTGCCACGGGATTTAACTATGGCTACACCTTC. V gene TRBV20-1 combines with J gene TRBJ1-2; D is ambiguous. The germline CDR1 and CDR2 sequences are DFQATT and SNEGSKA (reference sequence). CDR3 size: 12 residues. With 6 bases removed from V and 1 base from J, the gap between germline ends came to 9 bases.

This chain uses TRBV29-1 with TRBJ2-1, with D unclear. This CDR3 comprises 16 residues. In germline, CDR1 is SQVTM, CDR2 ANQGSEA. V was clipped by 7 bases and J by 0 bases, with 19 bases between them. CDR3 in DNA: TGCAGCGCGTTGGGAACTACCCAGAGCTCCTACAATGAGCAGTTCTTC. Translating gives CSALGTTQSSYNEQFF.

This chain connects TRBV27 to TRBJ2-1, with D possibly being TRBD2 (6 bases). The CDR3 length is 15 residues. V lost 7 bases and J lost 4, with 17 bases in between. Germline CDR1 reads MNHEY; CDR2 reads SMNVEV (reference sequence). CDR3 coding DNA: TGTGCCAGCACCCTTTCGTGGGGGGTTTACAATGAGCAGTTCTTC. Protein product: CASTLSWGVYNEQFF.

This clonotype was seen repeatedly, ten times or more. CDR3 sequence (DNA): TGCAGTGTCGCCGGGACTAGGCCGTACAATGAGCAGTTCTTC. Residues: CSVAGTRPYNEQFF. This chain joins TRBV20-1 and TRBJ2-1, with 8 positions matching TRBD2. V lost 7 bases to trimming and J lost 4 bases; unmatched junction nucleotides: 9. The CDR3 contains 14 residues. CDR1 DFQATT and CDR2 SNEGSKA come from the germline V gene (reference sequence).

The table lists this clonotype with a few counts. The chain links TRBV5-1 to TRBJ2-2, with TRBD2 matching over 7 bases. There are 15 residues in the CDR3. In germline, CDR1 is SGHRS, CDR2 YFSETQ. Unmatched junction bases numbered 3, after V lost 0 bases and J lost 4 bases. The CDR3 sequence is CASSLDAGVTGELFF. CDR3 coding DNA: TGCGCCAGCAGCTTGGATGCGGGAGTCACCGGGGAGCTGTTTTTT.

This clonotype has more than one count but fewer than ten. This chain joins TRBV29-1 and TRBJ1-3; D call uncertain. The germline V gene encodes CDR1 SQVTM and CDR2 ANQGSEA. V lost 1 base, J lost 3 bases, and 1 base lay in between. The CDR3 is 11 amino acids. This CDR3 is CSVEGGNTIYF. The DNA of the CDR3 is TGCAGCGTTGAAGGTGGAAACACCATATATTTT. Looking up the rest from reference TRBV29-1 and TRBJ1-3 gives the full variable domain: SAVISQKPSRDICQRGTSLTIQCQVDSQVTMMFWYRQQPGQSLTLIATANQGSEATYESGFVIDKFPISRPNLTFSTLTVSNMSPEDSSIYLCSVEGGNTIYFGEGSWLTVV.

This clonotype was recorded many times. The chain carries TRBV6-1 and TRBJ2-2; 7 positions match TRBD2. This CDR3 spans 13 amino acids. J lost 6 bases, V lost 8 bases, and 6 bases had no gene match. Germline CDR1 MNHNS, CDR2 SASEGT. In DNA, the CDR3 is TGTGCCAGCGGGGGGGTCCGTGCCGGGGAGCTGTTTTTT. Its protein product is CASGGVRAGELFF.

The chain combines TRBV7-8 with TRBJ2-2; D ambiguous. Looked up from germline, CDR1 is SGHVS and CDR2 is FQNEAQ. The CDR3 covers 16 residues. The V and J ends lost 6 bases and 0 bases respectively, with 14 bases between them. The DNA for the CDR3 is TGTGCCAGCAGAACTCACCCGGCCCCGAACACCGGGGAGCTGTTTTTT. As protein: CASRTHPAPNTGELFF.

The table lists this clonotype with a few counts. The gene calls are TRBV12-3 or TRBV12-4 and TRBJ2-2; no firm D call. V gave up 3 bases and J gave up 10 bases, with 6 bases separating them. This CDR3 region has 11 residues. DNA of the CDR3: TGTGCCAGCAGTTTGGGTGAGGAGCTGTTTTTT. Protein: CASSLGEELFF.

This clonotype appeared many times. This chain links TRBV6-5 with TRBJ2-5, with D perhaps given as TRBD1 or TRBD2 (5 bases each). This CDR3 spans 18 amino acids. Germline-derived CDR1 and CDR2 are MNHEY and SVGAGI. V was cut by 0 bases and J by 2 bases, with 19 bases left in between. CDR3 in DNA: TGTGCCAGCAGTTACTCGACGGGACCGAGCATAGTACAAGAGACCCAGTACTTC. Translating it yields CASSYSTGPSIVQETQYF.

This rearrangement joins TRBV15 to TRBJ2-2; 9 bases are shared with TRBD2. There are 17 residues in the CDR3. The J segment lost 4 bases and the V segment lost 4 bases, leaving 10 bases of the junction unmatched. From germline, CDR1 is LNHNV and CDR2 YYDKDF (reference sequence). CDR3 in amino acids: CATSTSGGGGVTGELFF. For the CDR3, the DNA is TGTGCCACCAGCACCTCCGGCGGGGGGGGCGTCACCGGGGAGCTGTTTTTT.

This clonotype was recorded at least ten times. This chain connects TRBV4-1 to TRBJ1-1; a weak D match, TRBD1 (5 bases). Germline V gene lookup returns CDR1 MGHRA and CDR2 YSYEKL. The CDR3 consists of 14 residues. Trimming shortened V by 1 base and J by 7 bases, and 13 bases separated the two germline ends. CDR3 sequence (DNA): TGCGCCAGCAGCCAAGTGATGGGGCTGGGTGAAGCTTTCTTT. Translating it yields CASSQVMGLGEAFF.

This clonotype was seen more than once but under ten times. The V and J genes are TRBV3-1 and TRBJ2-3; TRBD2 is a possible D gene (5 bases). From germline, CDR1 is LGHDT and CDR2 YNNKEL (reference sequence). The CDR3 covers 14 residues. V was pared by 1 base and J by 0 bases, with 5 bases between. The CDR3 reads CASSQAGSTDTQYF. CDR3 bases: TGTGCCAGCAGCCAAGCGGGGAGCACAGATACGCAGTATTTT.

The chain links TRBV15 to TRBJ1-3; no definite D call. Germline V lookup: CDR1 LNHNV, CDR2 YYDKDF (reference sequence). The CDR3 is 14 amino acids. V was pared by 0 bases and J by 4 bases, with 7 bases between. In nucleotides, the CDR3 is TGTGCCACCAGCAGAGAGGCGGGGGGAAACACCATATATTTT. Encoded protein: CATSREAGGNTIYF.

CDR3 residues: CASSAGQGYTGELFF. CDR3 in DNA: TGCGCCAGCAGCGCGGGACAGGGATACACCGGGGAGCTGTTTTTT. This chain links TRBV4-1 with TRBJ2-2; 9 bases align to TRBD1. Germline CDR1 is MGHRA and CDR2 is YSYEKL. V was clipped by 5 bases and J by 3 bases; unmatched bases: 4. The CDR3 loop spans 15 amino acids.

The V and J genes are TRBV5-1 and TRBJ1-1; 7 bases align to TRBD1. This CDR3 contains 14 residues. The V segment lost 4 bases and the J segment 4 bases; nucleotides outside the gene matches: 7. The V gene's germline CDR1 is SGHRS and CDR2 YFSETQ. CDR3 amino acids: CASSDGQVPTEAFF. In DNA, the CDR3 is TGCGCCAGCAGCGACGGACAGGTTCCCACTGAAGCTTTCTTT.

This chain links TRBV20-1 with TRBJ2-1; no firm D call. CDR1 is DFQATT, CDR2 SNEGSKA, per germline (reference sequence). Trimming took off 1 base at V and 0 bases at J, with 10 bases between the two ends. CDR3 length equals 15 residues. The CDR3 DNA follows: TGCAGTGCTAGAGGGATAGCAGGCTCCTACAATGAGCAGTTCTTC. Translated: CSARGIAGSYNEQFF.

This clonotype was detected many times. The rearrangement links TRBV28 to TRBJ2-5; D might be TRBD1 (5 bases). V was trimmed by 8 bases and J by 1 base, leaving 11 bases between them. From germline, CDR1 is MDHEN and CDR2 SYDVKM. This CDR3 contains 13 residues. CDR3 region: CASGKGIQETQYF. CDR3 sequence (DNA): TGTGCCAGCGGGAAGGGGATCCAAGAGACCCAGTACTTC.

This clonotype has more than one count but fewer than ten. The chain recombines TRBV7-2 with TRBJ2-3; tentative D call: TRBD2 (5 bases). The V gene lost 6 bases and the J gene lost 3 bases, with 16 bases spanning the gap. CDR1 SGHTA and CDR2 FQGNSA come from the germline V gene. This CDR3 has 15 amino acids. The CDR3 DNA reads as TGTGCCAGCAGTTCAGTTAGCGCCTGGACAGATACGCAGTATTTT. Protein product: CASSSVSAWTDTQYF.

The CDR3 DNA follows: TGCAGTGCCTCGGATCCGAACCAGGGCCACTACGAGCAGTACGTC. Translating gives CSASDPNQGHYEQYV. This chain uses TRBV20-1 with TRBJ2-7; D is possibly TRBD1 (5 bases). This CDR3 is 15 amino acids long. The V and J ends lost 6 bases and 3 bases respectively, with 21 bases between them. Germline-derived CDR1 and CDR2 are DFQATT and SNEGSKA (reference sequence).

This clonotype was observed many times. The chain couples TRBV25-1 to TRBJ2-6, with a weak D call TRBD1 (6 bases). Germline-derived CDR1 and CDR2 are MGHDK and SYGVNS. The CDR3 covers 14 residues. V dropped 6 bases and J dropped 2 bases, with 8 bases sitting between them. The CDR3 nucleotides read TGTGCCAGCAGAACAGGGACTGGGGCCAACGTCCTGACTTTC. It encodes CASRTGTGANVLTF.

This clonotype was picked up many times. As DNA, the CDR3 is TGCAGCGTAAAGAATGAGGGTGTGTGGTCTGGAAACACCATATATTTT. It yields the protein CSVKNEGVWSGNTIYF. The gene calls are TRBV29-1 and TRBJ1-3, with D uncertain. V was clipped by 6 bases and J by 1 base, with 19 bases between them. CDR1 is SQVTM and CDR2 is ANQGSEA in the germline V gene. CDR3 length equals 16 residues.

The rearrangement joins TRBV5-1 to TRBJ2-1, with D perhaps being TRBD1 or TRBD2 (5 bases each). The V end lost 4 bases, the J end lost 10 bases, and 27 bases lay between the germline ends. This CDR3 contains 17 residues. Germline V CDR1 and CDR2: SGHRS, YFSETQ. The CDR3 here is CASSPLQDPVGGEEQFF. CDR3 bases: TGCGCCAGCAGCCCACTTCAGGACCCGGTTGGGGGAGAGGAGCAGTTCTTC.

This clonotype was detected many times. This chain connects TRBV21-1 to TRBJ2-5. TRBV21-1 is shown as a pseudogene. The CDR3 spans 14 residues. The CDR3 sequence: CASSKGAKRETQYF. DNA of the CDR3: TGTGCCAGCAGCAAAGGTGCCAAGAGGGAGACCCAGTACTTC.

CDR3 nucleotide sequence: TGTGCCAGCAGTGTGAGGACAGCATCCTATGGCTACACCTTC. This codes for CASSVRTASYGYTF. The J gene is TRBJ1-2, the V gene TRBV25-1; the D gene is possibly TRBD1 (6 bases). V was shortened by 4 bases and J by 4 bases, with 13 bases between the two germline ends. The germline CDR1 and CDR2 sequences are MGHDK and SYGVNS. The CDR3 totals 14 residues.

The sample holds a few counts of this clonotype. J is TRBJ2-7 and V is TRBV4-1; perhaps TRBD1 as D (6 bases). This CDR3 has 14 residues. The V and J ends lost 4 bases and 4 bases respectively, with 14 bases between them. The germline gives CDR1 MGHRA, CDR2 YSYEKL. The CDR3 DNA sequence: TGCGCCAGCAGCCCTATTTCAGGGGATTACGAGCAGTACGTC. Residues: CASSPISGDYEQYV.

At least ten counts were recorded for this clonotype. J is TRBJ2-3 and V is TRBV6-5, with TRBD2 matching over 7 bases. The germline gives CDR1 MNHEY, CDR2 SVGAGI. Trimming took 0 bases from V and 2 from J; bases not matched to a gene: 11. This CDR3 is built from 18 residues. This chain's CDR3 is CASSYSAPRRGFTDTQYF. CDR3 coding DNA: TGTGCCAGCAGTTACTCAGCCCCCAGGCGGGGGTTCACAGATACGCAGTATTTT.

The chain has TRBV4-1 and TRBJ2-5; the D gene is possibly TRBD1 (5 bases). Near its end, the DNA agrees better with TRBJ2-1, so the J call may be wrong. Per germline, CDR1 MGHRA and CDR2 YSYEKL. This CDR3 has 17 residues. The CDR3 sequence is CASSQAYPTDRRVDQFF. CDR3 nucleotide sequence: TGCGCCAGCAGCCAAGCCTACCCGACCGACAGACGGGTGGACCAGTTCTTC.

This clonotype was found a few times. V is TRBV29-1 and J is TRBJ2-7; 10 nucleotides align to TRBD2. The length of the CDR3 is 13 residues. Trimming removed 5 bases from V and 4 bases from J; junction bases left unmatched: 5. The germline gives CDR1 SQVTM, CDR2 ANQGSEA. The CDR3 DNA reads TGCAGCGTTTGCCTAGCGGGGGTTTACGAGCAGTACTTC. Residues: CSVCLAGVYEQYF.